The 15 T cell receptor beta chains reported below all come from one sample, sequenced in a study of response to subunit inactivated influenza vaccine. TCRdb called the RT-PCR reads again in MiXCR, with one record for every CDR3 protein. The sample holds approximately 530,000 distinct CDR3 sequences, 7.6% seen once. Sequenced material: PBMCs from blood, taken approximately 25 months after vaccination. The receptor set was obtained from a man between 50 and 69 years old who received an inactivated influenza vaccine.

This clonotype was seen at least ten times. J is TRBJ1-5 and V is TRBV6-2 or TRBV6-3, with a possible D match to TRBD1 (5 bases). Trimming stripped 2 bases from V and 1 base from J, with 24 bases between. The CDR3 covers 20 residues. Germline values: CDR1 MNHEY, CDR2 SVGEGT. CDR3 in amino acids: CASSYTRGERRSTSNQPQHF. CDR3 nucleotides: TGTGCCAGCAGTTACACAAGAGGGGAGCGGAGGTCGACAAGCAATCAGCCCCAGCATTTT.

This clonotype has just a few counts. The chain links TRBV24-1 to TRBJ2-3, with 10 bases matching TRBD1. CDR1 KGHDR and CDR2 SFDVKD come from the germline V gene. This CDR3 comprises 13 residues. V dropped 8 bases and J dropped 3; count of bases not matched to a gene: 1. The chain's CDR3 is CATMDRGTDTQYF. The DNA of the CDR3 is TGTGCCACCATGGACAGGGGGACAGATACGCAGTATTTT.

This clonotype was detected many times. The chain couples TRBV6-5 to TRBJ1-4, with D possibly TRBD1 on 5 matching bases. V dropped 2 bases and J dropped 5 bases, with 15 bases sitting between them. The CDR3 totals 16 residues. The germline V gene has CDR1 MNHEY and CDR2 SVGAGI. The CDR3 loop is CASSYKGRTFNEKLFF. Written as DNA, the CDR3 is TGTGCCAGCAGTTACAAGGGACGGACCTTCAATGAAAAACTGTTTTTT.

This clonotype was observed many times. The rearrangement links TRBV19 to TRBJ2-1; D unresolved. The ends were cut back, 9 bases at V and 4 bases at J, with 13 bases in the middle. This CDR3 comprises 13 residues. The germline CDR1 and CDR2 sequences are LNHDA and SQIVND (reference sequence). DNA of the CDR3: TGTGCCAGCAGCTTAGATTCTTACAATGAGCAGTTCTTC. Its protein is CASSLDSYNEQFF. Variable domain in full (rest from reference TRBV19 and TRBJ2-1): DGGITQSPKYLFRKEGQNVTLSCEQNLNHDAMYWYRQDPGQGLRLIYYSQIVNDFQKGDIAEGYSVSREKKESFPLTVTSAQKNPTAFYLCASSLDSYNEQFFGPGTRLTVL.

This clonotype has a count of ten or more. V and J are TRBV18 and TRBJ2-1, with TRBD2 as a possible D gene (6 bases). CDR3 length: 13 residues. Germline CDR1 is KGHSH and CDR2 is LQKENI. The V end lost 6 bases, the J end lost 4 bases, and 10 bases lay between the germline ends. CDR3 sequence: CASSKDYYNEQFF. Written as DNA, the CDR3 is TGTGCCAGCTCCAAGGACTATTACAATGAGCAGTTCTTC.

In its sample, this clonotype was seen many times. The chain is built from TRBV2 and TRBJ2-2; 7 bases are a match to TRBD2. J lost 6 bases, V lost 7 bases, and 11 bases had no gene match. Germline V gene lookup returns CDR1 SNHLY and CDR2 FYNNEI. This CDR3 region has 15 residues. The CDR3 loop reads CASIASGARSGELFF. The CDR3 region has the DNA TGTGCCAGCATTGCGAGCGGGGCTAGGTCCGGGGAGCTGTTTTTT.

The chain combines TRBV4-3 with TRBJ2-2; perhaps TRBD2 as D (6 bases). The germline V gene has CDR1 LGHNA and CDR2 YSLEER. Between the trimmed V and J ends, which lost 2 bases and 5 bases, there was a span of 15 bases. The CDR3 is made up of 16 amino acids. CDR3 amino acids: CASSQFSSRGTGELFF. CDR3 nucleotides: TGCGCCAGCAGCCAATTTTCTTCCCGGGGGACCGGGGAGCTGTTTTTT.

The sample holds many counts of this clonotype. The rearrangement joins TRBV4-2 to TRBJ2-5; 10 bases align to TRBD2. The CDR3 contains 17 residues. V shed 3 bases, J shed 0 bases, and the junction held 7 bases outside the gene matches. Germline CDR1 reads LGHNA; CDR2 reads YNFKEQ. The CDR3 loop reads CASSQEYSGGYQETQYF. CDR3 bases: TGTGCCAGCAGCCAGGAATATAGCGGGGGGTACCAAGAGACCCAGTACTTC.

The table lists this clonotype with many counts. The genes are TRBV5-5 and TRBJ2-1; possible D gene TRBD1, 5 bases. Per germline, CDR1 SGHKS and CDR2 YYEKEE (reference sequence). Trimming stripped 1 base from V and 6 bases from J, with 8 bases between. The CDR3 has 13 residues. This CDR3 reads CASSLWGSNEQFF. The CDR3 nucleotides are TGTGCCAGCAGCTTGTGGGGCTCCAATGAGCAGTTCTTC.

This clonotype was picked up a small number of times. The chain links TRBV20-1 to TRBJ2-3; D is unresolved. The length of the CDR3 is 14 residues. Trimming took 1 base from V and 7 from J, leaving 15 bases between them. Germline V gene data show CDR1 as DFQATT and CDR2 as SNEGSKA (reference sequence). CDR3 bases: TGCAGTGCTAGAGGCTCCTCGTCTTTGTATACGCAGTATTTT. Its protein product is CSARGSSSLYTQYF.

This clonotype occurred a few times. The chain carries TRBV12-3 or TRBV12-4 and TRBJ2-7, with D unclear. This CDR3 is 11 amino acids long. V was clipped by 2 bases and J by 6 bases, with 5 bases between them. The CDR3 nucleotides read TGTGCCAGCAGTTTAAGGGCCGAGCAGTACTTC. Its protein product is CASSLRAEQYF.

This clonotype has just a few counts. The chain is built from TRBV20-1 and TRBJ2-7; 13 bases fit TRBD2. Germline V lookup: CDR1 DFQATT, CDR2 SNEGSKA (reference sequence). This CDR3 has 16 residues. With 5 bases clipped from V and 1 base from J, the junction kept 8 bases outside the gene matches. CDR3 nucleotides: TGCAGTGCTGATCGACTAGCGGGGGGCCCTTCCTACGAGCAGTACTTC. It yields the protein CSADRLAGGPSYEQYF.

This clonotype was detected many times. This sequence joins TRBV6-5 and TRBJ2-7; either TRBD1 or TRBD2 may supply D (6 bases each). The V and J ends lost 2 bases and 2 bases respectively, with 13 bases between them. This CDR3 is built from 15 residues. Germline V lookup: CDR1 MNHEY, CDR2 SVGAGI. CDR3 coding DNA: TGTGCCAGCAGTTACGGGGGGCGCATTACCTACGAGCAGTACTTC. Protein product: CASSYGGRITYEQYF.

The V and J genes are TRBV7-2 and TRBJ2-7; TRBD1 matches at 9 bases. Germline-derived CDR1 and CDR2 are SGHTA and FQGNSA. The trim removed 5 bases at V and 6 bases at J, leaving 11 bases unmatched. The CDR3 runs 15 residues. The CDR3 region is CASSPGWGQGAEQYF. As DNA, the CDR3 is TGTGCCAGCAGCCCAGGGTGGGGACAGGGCGCCGAGCAGTACTTC. The whole variable domain, remainder taken from reference TRBV7-2 and TRBJ2-7, is GAGVSQSPSNKVTEKGKDVELRCDPISGHTALYWYRQSLGQGLEFLIYFQGNSAPDKSGLPSDRFSAERTGGSVSTLTIQRTQQEDSAVYLCASSPGWGQGAEQYFGPGTRLTVT.

V is TRBV7-2 and J is TRBJ2-2; no definite D call. There are 15 residues in the CDR3. Deletions cut 3 bases from V and 4 bases from J, with 12 bases between. Germline CDR1 SGHTA, CDR2 FQGNSA. CDR3 sequence: CASSFMASPTGELFF. The CDR3 DNA is TGTGCCAGCAGCTTTATGGCCTCACCCACCGGGGAGCTGTTTTTT.